This TCR beta chain is drawn from a study of shared clonotypes between healthy human individuals. The germline V gene encodes CDR1 SGHNT and CDR2 YENEEA. The V end lost 4 bases, the J end lost 5 bases, and 2 bases lay between the germline ends. The CDR3 contains 11 residues. As regards this clone: Its antigen remains unknown.

This was a deep-level run. TCRdb's copy holds only in-frame clones and misses some; the assay was immunoSEQ multiplex PCR. The sample has around 1.9 million clones, around 95% seen once. The study, taken as a whole, reports: Against clonotypes common to all four donors, non-shared ones had lower generation probabilities. Read depth was anticipated to influence clonotype sharing among donors. Naive subsets usually exceeded memory subsets in estimated richness.

In the naive CD8 group, cells lacked CD45RO and were positively selected for CCR7, so terminally differentiated effector memory CD45RA+ cells were left out. The clonotype originates from a man younger than 35 in good health. Some clones in this sample may be carry-over from other donors' samples. Sequencing was performed on naive CD8+ T cells from PBMCs. This sequence joins TRBV11-3 and TRBJ2-2; D not certain. The CDR3 nucleotides are TGTGCCAGCAGCTCAACCGGGGAGCTGTTTTTT. Its protein product is CASSSTGELFF.